Detailed here is one TCR beta chain. The antigen remains unidentified. The data originate from a study of cytotoxic CD8 clonotypes in ibrutinib-treated CLL. The CDR3 length is 14 residues. Germline CDR1 reads MDHEN; CDR2 reads SYDVKM. The V segment lost 6 bases and the J segment 4 bases; nucleotides outside the gene matches: 7. Overall study results and limits: Clonality grew at ibrutinib response; at progression, it decreased back toward baseline.

Sequencing was performed with immunoSEQ multiplex PCR; in TCRdb, only in-frame clones are kept and a portion is missing. The data show fewer than 150,000 clones, with roughly 80% seen just once and roughly 3.1% held by the top ten. The receptor comes from a human donor with chronic lymphocytic leukemia. Sequencing was performed on PBMCs, taken after 24 months of ibrutinib treatment. The chain combines TRBV28 with TRBJ2-5; 8 nucleotides align to TRBD1. CDR3 coding DNA: TGTGCCAGCAGAACGGACAGGGATCTAGAGACCCAGTACTTC. Its protein product is CASRTDRDLETQYF.